This T cell receptor (beta chain) was profiled in a study of blood T cell repertoires in COVID-19. Study-wide background: PBMCs, B-cell-depleted T cells, or T cells were the source of the cDNA or gDNA that made up the material.

The CDR3 runs 14 residues. CDR1 and CDR2 from the germline V gene are LGHDT and YNNKEL (reference sequence). The germline V and J ends were trimmed by 3 bases and 5 bases, with 13 bases remaining between them. This clone was detected only a few times. In the study's own analysis: Amplification with reference gene primers provided the estimates of nucleated cell counts. Sequencing used immunoSEQ multiplex PCR; TCRdb keeps in-frame clones, though not all of them. The V and J calls and clone size were taken over from that table, and D and trimming were inferred from the DNA. The table shows just over 150,000 clones, with roughly 79% occurring only once.

The sequencing input was peripheral blood. The sequence derives from a woman over 75 with acute or convalescent COVID-19. The rearrangement uses TRBV3-1 (or the pseudogene TRBV3-2) and TRBJ2-5, with D possibly matching TRBD2 (5 bases). Written as DNA, the CDR3 is TGTGCCAGCAGCCATCGCGTAGGCGGGGAGACCCAGTACTTC. Translating gives CASSHRVGGETQYF.